Sequencing of this T cell receptor (beta chain) was carried out in a study of OX40 agonist ivuxolimab in advanced cancers. Regarding the complete study: Ivuxolimab was a fully human IgG2 agonistic monoclonal antibody targeting the costimulatory receptor OX40 (CD134). The monotherapy dose-escalation portion (N ≈ 50 patients) of the phase I ivuxolimab trial is reported in the paper. Peripheral TCRbeta sequencing aimed to test whether ivuxolimab altered TCR sequence diversity and caused clonal T-cell expansion. Of the approximately 54 patients in dose escalation, some 20 had hepatocellular carcinoma, some 15 had melanoma, 9 had renal cell carcinoma and 9 had head and neck cancer. Patients were allowed to have had prior anti-PD-1, anti-PD-L1 or anti-CTLA-4 therapy, and 40% to 45% of the dose-escalation patients had been treated with checkpoint inhibitors. Partial responses occurred in three dose-escalation patients: two with cutaneous melanoma and one with hepatocellular carcinoma. Intravenous ivuxolimab was administered to patients every 2 weeks at six dose levels: 0.01, 0.1, 0.3, 1.5, 3 and 10 mg/kg. A male proportion of 82.7% and a mean age of approximately 62 years, ranging from about 20 to 79, were recorded for the dose-escalation cohort.

Regarding this clone: This clone's antigen is unknown. Base qualities are not recorded, but no much larger clone differs from it by a single base.

The CDR3 goes from the cysteine to the phenylalanine over 13 residues. The sequence is cut down to CDR3 DNA, 39 bases in frame from base 1. Reading the germline V gene (reference sequence) gives CDR1 LNHDA and CDR2 SQIVND. V loses 6 bases at its end and J loses 5 bases; junction bases beyond the gene matches: 6. Genomic DNA was extracted from sorted cells for sequencing of the TCRbeta CDR3 region. The immunoSEQ Assay was used for sequencing of TCRbeta CDR3 regions. Here the immuneACCESS table is served through TCRdb, limited to in-frame sequences with V and J called. Missing clones are a known gap in these copies; in checked studies unresolved V genes cover under half, and the rest lacks a known reason. The sample table holds 70,000 to 100,000 clones, of which over 75% were seen once. The top ten clones comprise approximately 0.4% of the sample. The trial excluded patients who had a history of autoimmune disease or were on systemic immunosuppression. In every dose cohort, peripheral blood was drawn for TCR sequencing at baseline, cycle 4 day 1, and cycle 7 day 1. Samples came from an open-label, multicenter, first-in-human phase I dose-escalation trial of ivuxolimab. Adults with locally advanced or metastatic melanoma, renal cell carcinoma, hepatocellular carcinoma or head and neck squamous cell carcinoma were enrolled in the trial. Before TCR sequencing, CD4+ and CD8+ T cells were separately sorted from peripheral blood.

General findings and caveats noted by the study authors: At doses of 0.1 to 3.0 mg/kg, clonal expansion of both CD4+ and CD8+ T cells in blood was seen between baseline and week 6. Partial responders in the 0.1-3.0 mg/kg groups had among the lowest normalized peripheral clonal expansion, especially among CD8+ T cells. After ivuxolimab, CD8+ T cells had more expanded clones than CD4+ T cells on average. Low levels of normalized T-cell clonal expansion were also seen in some patients who did not respond. Antigen specificity was not determined for the clonally expanded peripheral T cells.

The TCR was taken from an adult with an advanced solid tumor such as melanoma, head and neck, liver or kidney cancer. The rearrangement joined TRBV19 to TRBJ2-7; a stretch of 8 junction bases matches TRBD1. The material sequenced was CD4+ or CD8+ T cells sorted from blood, taken in a trial of the OX40 agonist ivuxolimab. At the DNA level, the sequence is TGTGCCAGTAGAGACAGGGGTAGGGACGAGCAGTACTTC. This gives the protein CASRDRGRDEQYF.